One sample yielded the 17 T cell receptor beta chains listed below, sequenced in a study of blood T cells in healthy people across ages. Primed by a sample-barcoded 5' primer and a J-beta primer mix, a second PCR proceeded for 7 to 11 cycles. TCRdb independently ran MiXCR on the 5' RACE reads; one entry per CDR3 protein. The sample has approximately 1.5 million distinct CDR3 sequences, approximately 43% seen once. The specimen was blood. The receptors derive from a woman aged 18-29 years in good health.

CDR3 nucleotide sequence: TGTGCCAGCAGTTATGTTAGAGGGAGACTAGCCAAAAACATTCAGTACTTC. This translates into CASSYVRGRLAKNIQYF. The genes are TRBV6-2 or TRBV6-3 and TRBJ2-4; D may be TRBD2 (5 bases). Germline V gene lookup returns CDR1 MNHEY and CDR2 SVGEGT. The ends were cut back, 3 bases at V and 0 bases at J, with 15 bases in the middle. This CDR3 is 17 amino acids long.

The rearrangement links TRBV28 to TRBJ2-5; the D gene is possibly TRBD1 (6 bases). The CDR3 spans 14 residues. With 6 bases removed from V and 5 bases from J, the gap between germline ends came to 16 bases. CDR1 is MDHEN and CDR2 is SYDVKM in the germline V gene. Here the CDR3 reads CASRKTGMGETQYF. The CDR3 coding sequence is TGTGCCAGCAGAAAAACAGGGATGGGCGAGACCCAGTACTTC.

This chain uses TRBV10-3 with TRBJ2-1; D remains ambiguous. Germline lookup yields CDR1 ENHRY and CDR2 SYGVKD. The CDR3 runs to 12 residues. Trimming left V 5 bases short and J 4 bases short, with 6 bases between. As DNA, the CDR3 is TGTGCCATCAGTCAATCATACAATGAGCAGTTCTTC. Its translation is CAISQSYNEQFF.

This clonotype was counted between two and nine times. The CDR3 region has the DNA TGTGCCAGCAGTTACTACCGGAACAATGAGCAGTTCTTC. It specifies CASSYYRNNEQFF. The chain is built from TRBV6-5 and TRBJ2-1; D call uncertain. This CDR3 spans 13 amino acids. Per the germline V gene, CDR1 is MNHEY and CDR2 is SVGAGI. V was cut by 1 base and J by 5 bases, with 6 bases left in between.

This clonotype appeared a few times. The chain carries TRBV10-3 and TRBJ1-2; D remains ambiguous. The V end was cut by 0 bases, the J end by 7 bases, with 12 bases between. This CDR3 is built from 14 residues. Germline V gene sequence: CDR1 ENHRY, CDR2 SYGVKD. The CDR3: CAISESWEGRGYTF. The CDR3 coding sequence is TGTGCCATCAGTGAGTCTTGGGAGGGTCGTGGCTACACCTTC.

This clonotype was detected a few times. This chain joins TRBV7-2 and TRBJ2-5, with TRBD2 matching over 8 bases. After removal of 5 bases from V and 5 bases from J, the junction contained 13 bases not matched to a gene. This CDR3 has 16 residues. Germline V lookup: CDR1 SGHTA, CDR2 FQGNSA. CDR3 in amino acids: CASSLVAGSVVETQYF. For the CDR3, the DNA is TGTGCCAGCAGCCTAGTAGCGGGAAGCGTTGTGGAGACCCAGTACTTC.

This clonotype was detected only a few times. The DNA of the CDR3 is TGTGCCAGCAGTTACACCTTTTACAATGAGCAGTTCTTC. Encoded protein: CASSYTFYNEQFF. J is TRBJ2-1 and V is TRBV6-2 or TRBV6-3; D is ambiguous. CDR1 MNHEY and CDR2 SVGEGT come from the germline V gene. V lost 2 bases, J lost 4 bases, and 6 bases lay in between. The CDR3 totals 13 residues.

This clonotype was seen a few times. The chain uses TRBV28 and TRBJ2-1; 7 nucleotides match TRBD2. The CDR3 covers 14 residues. Germline V gene sequence: CDR1 MDHEN, CDR2 SYDVKM. The junction had 9 bases not matched to a gene; V was cut back by 6 bases and J by 7 bases. CDR3 protein: CASRGLRGSNEQFF. CDR3 nucleotide sequence: TGTGCCAGCAGGGGTTTGCGGGGGTCTAATGAGCAGTTCTTC.

This clonotype was detected a few times. This chain links TRBV28 with TRBJ2-4, with D possibly being TRBD1 (5 bases). The CDR3 spans 13 residues. The germline V gene encodes CDR1 MDHEN and CDR2 SYDVKM. Trimming removed 8 bases at V and 6 bases at J, with 14 bases between. The CDR3 sequence is CASAEGALNIQYF. The CDR3 DNA sequence: TGTGCCAGCGCTGAAGGGGCGTTAAACATTCAGTACTTC.

This chain uses TRBV27 with TRBJ2-1; 7 nucleotides agree with TRBD2. V dropped 3 bases and J dropped 0; count of bases not matched to a gene: 8. The CDR3 consists of 17 residues. CDR1 and CDR2 (germline): MNHEY, SMNVEV (reference sequence). The CDR3 DNA reads TGTGCCAGCAGTTTGGGGGGGGTGCCACGCTCCTACAATGAGCAGTTCTTC. Protein: CASSLGGVPRSYNEQFF.

The V gene is TRBV20-1, the J gene TRBJ1-2; the match to TRBD1 covers 8 bases. V dropped 2 bases and J dropped 3; count of bases not matched to a gene: 8. CDR1 is DFQATT and CDR2 is SNEGSKA in the germline V gene (reference sequence). The CDR3 runs 15 residues. The CDR3 sequence is CSARIPKQGDYGYTF. The CDR3 coding sequence is TGCAGTGCTAGAATCCCGAAACAGGGGGACTATGGCTACACCTTC.

This clonotype came up a few times. This chain connects TRBV4-3 to TRBJ1-2; the D is unclear. The CDR3 contains 12 residues. V lost 1 base and J 6 bases, leaving 6 bases between the germline ends. CDR1 and CDR2 from the germline V gene are LGHNA and YSLEER. The CDR3 spells CASSQGFNGYTF. DNA for the CDR3: TGCGCCAGCAGCCAAGGTTTTAATGGCTACACCTTC.

The CDR3 loop is CASSPGLEGTGELFF. The CDR3 DNA reads TGTGCCAGCAGTCCGGGACTAGAAGGGACCGGGGAGCTGTTTTTT. The chain employs TRBV27 and TRBJ2-2, with 8 bases identical to TRBD2. V was clipped by 5 bases and J by 5 bases; unmatched bases: 7. There are 15 residues in the CDR3. Germline V CDR1 and CDR2: MNHEY, SMNVEV (reference sequence).

This clonotype was seen a few times. This chain uses TRBV2 with TRBJ2-7, with TRBD2 identical over 10 bases. Trimming cost V 9 bases and J 3 bases; bases outside gene matches: 11. The CDR3 consists of 15 residues. Germline V gene lookup returns CDR1 SNHLY and CDR2 FYNNEI. CDR3 in DNA: TGTGCCAGGGAAGCTTGGACTAGCGGCCTCTACGAGCAGTACTTC. Protein product: CAREAWTSGLYEQYF.

The J gene is TRBJ2-5, the V gene TRBV4-3; 9 bases fit TRBD1. This CDR3 region has 15 residues. V lost 3 bases to trimming and J lost 5 bases; unmatched junction nucleotides: 7. Germline V gene sequence: CDR1 LGHNA, CDR2 YSLEER. The CDR3: CASSQGDRESETQYF. CDR3 in DNA: TGCGCCAGCAGCCAGGGGGACAGGGAATCGGAGACCCAGTACTTC.

For this clonotype: A much larger clone sits a single nucleotide away, making a read error possible. The chain has TRBV2 and TRBJ2-1, with TRBD2 matching over 9 bases. CDR3 length: 18 residues. Germline V gene data show CDR1 as SNHLY and CDR2 as FYNNEI. The J segment lost 1 base and the V segment lost 2 bases, leaving 9 bases of the junction unmatched. Here the CDR3 reads CASSELPSGNASYNEQFF. CDR3 DNA sequence: TGTGCCAGCAGTGAATTGCCTAGCGGGAATGCATCCTACAATGAGCAGTTCTTC.

The gene calls are TRBV12-3 or TRBV12-4 and TRBJ2-1; TRBD1 might be the D (7 bases). V lost 4 bases, J lost 6 bases, and 22 bases lay in between. The CDR3 runs to 17 residues. The CDR3 nucleotides read TGTGCCAGCAGTTCCCCCCTAAAAACAGGGGACTTCAATGAGCAGTTCTTC. Translation: CASSSPLKTGDFNEQFF.